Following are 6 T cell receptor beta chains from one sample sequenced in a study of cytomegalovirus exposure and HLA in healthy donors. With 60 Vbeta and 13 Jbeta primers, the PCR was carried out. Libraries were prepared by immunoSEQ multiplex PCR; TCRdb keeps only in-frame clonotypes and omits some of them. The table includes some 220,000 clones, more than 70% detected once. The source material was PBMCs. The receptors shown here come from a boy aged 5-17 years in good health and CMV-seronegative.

This CDR3 is CASSRAIGSEQYF. The CDR3, as DNA: TGTGCCAGCAGCCGGGCCATTGGGAGCGAGCAGTACTTC. The chain links TRBV5-4 to TRBJ2-7; a weak D match, TRBD2 (5 bases). Germline V lookup: CDR1 SGHNT, CDR2 YYREEE (reference sequence). Trimming removed 4 bases from V and 6 bases from J, with 14 bases in between. CDR3 length equals 13 residues. The whole variable domain, filled in from reference TRBV5-4 and TRBJ2-7, reads ETGVTQSPTHLIKTRGQQVTLRCSSQSGHNTVSWYQQALGQGPQFIFQYYREEENGRGNFPPRFSGLQFPNYSSELNVNALELDDSALYLCASSRAIGSEQYFGPGTRLTVT.

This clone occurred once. CDR3 in amino acids: CASSNVRQVPYGYTF. In DNA, the CDR3 is TGTGCCAGCAGTAATGTAAGACAGGTCCCCTATGGCTACACCTTC. The chain carries TRBV2 and TRBJ1-2, with a tentative D call TRBD1 (6 bases). The CDR3 loop spans 15 amino acids. The germline CDR1 and CDR2 sequences are SNHLY and FYNNEI. The V gene lost 5 bases and the J gene lost 4 bases, with 17 bases spanning the gap.

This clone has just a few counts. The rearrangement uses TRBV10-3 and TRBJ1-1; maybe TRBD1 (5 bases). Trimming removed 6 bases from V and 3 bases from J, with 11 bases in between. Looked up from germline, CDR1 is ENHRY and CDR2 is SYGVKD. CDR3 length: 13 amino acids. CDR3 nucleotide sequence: TGTGCCATCAGCCGCCAAGGGGACACTGAAGCTTTCTTT. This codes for CAISRQGDTEAFF.

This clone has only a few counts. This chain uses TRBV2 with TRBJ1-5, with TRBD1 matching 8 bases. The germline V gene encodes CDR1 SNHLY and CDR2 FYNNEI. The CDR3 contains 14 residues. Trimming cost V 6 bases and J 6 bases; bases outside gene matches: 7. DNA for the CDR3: TGTGCCAGCAGAAACAGGGGGGATCGTCAGCCCCAGCATTTT. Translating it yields CASRNRGDRQPQHF.

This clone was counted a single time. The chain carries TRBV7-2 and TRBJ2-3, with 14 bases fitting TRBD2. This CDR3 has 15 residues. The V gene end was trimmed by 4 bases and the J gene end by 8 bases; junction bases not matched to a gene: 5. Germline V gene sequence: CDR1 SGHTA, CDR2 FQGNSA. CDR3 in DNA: TGTGCCAGCAGCTGGGGGACTAGCGGGAGCGGTACGCAGTATTTT. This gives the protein CASSWGTSGSGTQYF.

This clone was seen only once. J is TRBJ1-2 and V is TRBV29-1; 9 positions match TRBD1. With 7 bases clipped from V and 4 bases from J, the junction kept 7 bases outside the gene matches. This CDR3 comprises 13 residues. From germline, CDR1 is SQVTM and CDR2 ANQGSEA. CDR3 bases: TGCAGCGCCCCCGGACAGGGGACCTATGGCTACACCTTC. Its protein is CSAPGQGTYGYTF.